Detailed here is one T cell receptor beta chain. The sample belongs to a study of control samples from healthy donors and cancer patients. Germline CDR1 and CDR2: LGHNA and YNFKEQ. The CDR3 is made up of 14 amino acids. Unmatched junction bases numbered 2, after V lost 5 bases and J lost 1 base. The table came from immunoSEQ multiplex PCR; TCRdb's copy has only in-frame clones and leaves some out. The profile covers about 77,000 clones, with over 80% appearing a single time and 5.8% taken by the ten largest. Sequencing was carried out using blood. This chain connects TRBV4-2 to TRBJ2-7, with 10 bases aligning to TRBD2. The TCR was taken from a woman in her fifties or sixties in good health. CDR3 loop: CASSVGLASYEQYF. In nucleotides, the CDR3 is TGTGCCAGCAGCGTGGGACTAGCGTCCTACGAGCAGTACTTC.